The clone carrying this T cell receptor (beta chain) occurred many times. Its antigen is unidentified. From the reads, TCRdb called clonotypes with MiXCR, one entry per CDR3 protein. The table shows around 69,000 distinct CDR3 sequences, with approximately 20% occurring only once. The data stem from a study of T cell repertoires in cytomegalovirus infection. Per the germline V gene, CDR1 is SGDLS and CDR2 is YYNGEE. Trimming at V came to 5 bases and at J to 4 bases, leaving 17 bases not matched to a gene. CDR3 length: 17 residues. This TCR was sampled from a human donor in good health (CMV status not recorded). Some clones in this sample may be carry-over from other donors' samples. The sequencing here drew on CD8+ T cells from cultured PBMCs, taken from culture after CMV antigen stimulation. The rearrangement joins TRBV9 to TRBJ2-7, with 8 bases fitting TRBD1. CDR3 amino acids: CASSHSTRGGQEYEQYF. The CDR3 DNA reads TGTGCCAGCAGTCACTCAACTAGAGGGGGACAGGAGTACGAGCAGTACTTC.